The TCR beta chain described here comes from a study of T cell responses to AZD1222 COVID-19 vaccine. Between the trimmed V and J ends, which lost 4 bases and 7 bases, there was a span of 13 bases. Germline CDR1 and CDR2: MDHEN and SYDVKM. CDR3 length: 13 residues. Produced via immunoSEQ multiplex PCR; TCRdb's table is partial and in-frame only. The profile shows roughly 120,000 clones, approximately 90% of them singletons. The chain links TRBV28 to TRBJ1-2; D unclear. This sequence originates from an adult who received the AZD1222 COVID-19 vaccine. The input for sequencing was peripheral blood, taken 28 days after the second AZD1222 dose. CDR3 coding DNA: TGTGCCAGCAGTTCCCCCACCGAGGCTGGCTACACCTTC. Translated, it gives CASSSPTEAGYTF.